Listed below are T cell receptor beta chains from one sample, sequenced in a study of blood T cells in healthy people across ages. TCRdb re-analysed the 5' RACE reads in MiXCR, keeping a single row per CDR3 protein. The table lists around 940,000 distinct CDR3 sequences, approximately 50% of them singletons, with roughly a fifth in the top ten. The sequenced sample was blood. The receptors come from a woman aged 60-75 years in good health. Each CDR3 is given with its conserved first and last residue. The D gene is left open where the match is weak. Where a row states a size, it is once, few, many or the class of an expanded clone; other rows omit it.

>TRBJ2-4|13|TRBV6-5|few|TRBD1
CASRDRVLDIQYF
TGTGCCAGCAGGGACAGGGTATTGGACATTCAGTACTTC
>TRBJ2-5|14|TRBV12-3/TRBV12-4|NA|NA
CASSLGVGAVTQYF
TGTGCCAGCAGTTTAGGTGTTGGCGCCGTGACCCAGTACTTC
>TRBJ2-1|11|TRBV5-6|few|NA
CASSYRRKQFF
TGTGCCAGCAGCTACCGACGGAAGCAGTTCTTC
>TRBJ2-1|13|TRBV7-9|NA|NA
CASSLWQNNEQFF
TGTGCCAGCAGCTTATGGCAAAACAATGAGCAGTTCTTC
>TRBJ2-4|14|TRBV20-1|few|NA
CSASGHLAKNIQYF
TGCAGTGCTAGCGGTCATTTAGCCAAAAACATTCAGTACTTC
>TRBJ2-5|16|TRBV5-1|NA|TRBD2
CASSLRLAGETYERYF
TGCGCCAGCAGCTTGAGACTAGCGGGAGAGACCTACGAGCGGTACTTC
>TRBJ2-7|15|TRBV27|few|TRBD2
CASSFQRGSSYEQYF
TGTGCCAGCAGTTTCCAGCGGGGGAGCTCCTACGAGCAGTACTTC
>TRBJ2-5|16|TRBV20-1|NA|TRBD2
CSASKDPGLATETQYF
TGCAGTGCTAGTAAAGATCCGGGACTAGCTACGGAGACCCAGTACTTC
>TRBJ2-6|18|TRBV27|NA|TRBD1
CASSLIAGGSAGANVLTF
TGTGCCAGCAGTTTAATCGCAGGGGGCTCGGCTGGGGCCAACGTCCTGACTTTC
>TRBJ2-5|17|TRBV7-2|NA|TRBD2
CASSLRPKTGTKETQYF
TGTGCCAGCAGCTTAAGACCGAAAACCGGGACTAAAGAGACCCAGTACTTC
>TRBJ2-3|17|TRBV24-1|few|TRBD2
CATSDNNSGRVADTQYF
TGTGCCACCAGTGACAATAATAGCGGGAGAGTAGCAGATACGCAGTATTTT
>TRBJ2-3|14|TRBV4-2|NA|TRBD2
CASSQGAGVDTQYF
TGTGCCAGCAGCCAAGGGGCGGGAGTAGATACGCAGTATTTT
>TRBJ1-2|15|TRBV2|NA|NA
CASSDPQRNSYGYTF
TGTGCCAGCAGTGACCCACAGAGAAATTCTTATGGCTACACCTTC
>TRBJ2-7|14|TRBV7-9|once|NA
CASSLGYRDSEQYF
TGTGCCAGCAGCTTAGGATACAGGGACTCCGAGCAGTACTTC
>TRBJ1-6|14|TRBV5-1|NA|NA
CANSPGGRNSPLHF
TGCGCCAACAGCCCGGGGGGGCGTAATTCACCCCTCCACTTT
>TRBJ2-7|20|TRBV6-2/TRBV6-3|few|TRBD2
CASSYPFVREGSLYSYEQYF
TGTGCCAGCAGTTACCCCTTCGTGCGGGAGGGTAGTTTGTATTCCTACGAGCAGTACTTC
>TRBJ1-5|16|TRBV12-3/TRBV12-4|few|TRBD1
CASSLQGLNSNQPQHF
TGTGCCAGCAGCCTACAGGGGTTGAATAGCAATCAGCCCCAGCATTTT
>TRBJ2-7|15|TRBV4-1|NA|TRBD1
CASSPGQEITYEQYF
TGCGCCAGCAGCCCCGGACAGGAGATCACATACGAGCAGTACTTC
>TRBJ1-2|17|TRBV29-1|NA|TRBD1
CSAQDYLGQDFDYGYTF
TGCAGCGCCCAAGATTACCTGGGACAGGATTTCGACTATGGCTACACCTTC